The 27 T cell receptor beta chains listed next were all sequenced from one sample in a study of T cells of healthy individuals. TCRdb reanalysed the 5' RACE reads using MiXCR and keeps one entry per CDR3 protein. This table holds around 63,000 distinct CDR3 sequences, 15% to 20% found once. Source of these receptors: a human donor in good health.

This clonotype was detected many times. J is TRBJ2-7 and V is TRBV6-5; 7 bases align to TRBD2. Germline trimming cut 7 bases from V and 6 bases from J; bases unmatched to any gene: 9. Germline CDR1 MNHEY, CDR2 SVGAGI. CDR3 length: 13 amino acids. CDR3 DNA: TGTGCCAGCACCAGAAGCGGGAAGGGCGAGCAGTACTTC. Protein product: CASTRSGKGEQYF.

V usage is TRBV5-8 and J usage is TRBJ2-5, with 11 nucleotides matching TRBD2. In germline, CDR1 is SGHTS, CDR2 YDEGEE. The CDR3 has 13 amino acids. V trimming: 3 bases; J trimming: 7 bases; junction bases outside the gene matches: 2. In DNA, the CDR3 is TGTGCCAGCAGCTCCGGACTAGCGGGGACCCAGTACTTC. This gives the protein CASSSGLAGTQYF.

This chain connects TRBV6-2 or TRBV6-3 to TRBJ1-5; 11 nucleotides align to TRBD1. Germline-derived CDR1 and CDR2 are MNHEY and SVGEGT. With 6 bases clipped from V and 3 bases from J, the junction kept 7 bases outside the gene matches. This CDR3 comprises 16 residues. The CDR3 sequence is CASRKRTGGNNQPQHF. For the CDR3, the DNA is TGTGCCAGCAGAAAACGGACAGGGGGCAACAATCAGCCCCAGCATTTT.

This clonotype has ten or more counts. The CDR3 DNA is TGTGCCAGCAGCTTAGGACAGGAGGAGACCCAGTACTTC. Translation: CASSLGQEETQYF. The chain joins TRBV7-8 to TRBJ2-5; tentatively, D is TRBD1 (6 bases). Trimming took off 1 base at V and 5 bases at J, with 8 bases between the two ends. The V gene's germline CDR1 is SGHVS and CDR2 FQNEAQ. The length of the CDR3 is 13 residues.

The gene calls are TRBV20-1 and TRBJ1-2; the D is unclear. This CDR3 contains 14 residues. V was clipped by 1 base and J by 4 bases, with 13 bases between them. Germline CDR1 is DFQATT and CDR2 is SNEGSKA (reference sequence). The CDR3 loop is CSARGWGGSYGYTF. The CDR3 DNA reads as TGCAGTGCTAGAGGGTGGGGTGGGAGCTATGGCTACACCTTC.

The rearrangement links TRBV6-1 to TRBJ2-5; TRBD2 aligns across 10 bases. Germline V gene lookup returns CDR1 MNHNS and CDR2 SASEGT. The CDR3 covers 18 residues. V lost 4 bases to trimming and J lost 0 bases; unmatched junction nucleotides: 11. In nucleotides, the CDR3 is TGTGCCAGCAGTGGAGGGGTTACTAGCGGGAAGTACCAAGAGACCCAGTACTTC. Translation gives CASSGGVTSGKYQETQYF.

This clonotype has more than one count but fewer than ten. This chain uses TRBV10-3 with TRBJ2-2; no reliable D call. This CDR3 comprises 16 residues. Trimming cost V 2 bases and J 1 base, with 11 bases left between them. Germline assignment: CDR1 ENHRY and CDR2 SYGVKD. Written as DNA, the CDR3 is TGTGCCATCAGTGAGATTTATAGGGTGAACACCGGGGAGCTGTTTTTT. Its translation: CAISEIYRVNTGELFF.

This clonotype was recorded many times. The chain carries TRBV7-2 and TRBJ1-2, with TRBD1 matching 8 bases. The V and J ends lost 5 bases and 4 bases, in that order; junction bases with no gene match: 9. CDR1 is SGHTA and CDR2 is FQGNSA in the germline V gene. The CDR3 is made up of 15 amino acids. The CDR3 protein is CASSRPQGGSYGYTF. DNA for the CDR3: TGTGCCAGCAGCCGTCCACAGGGGGGGAGCTATGGCTACACCTTC.

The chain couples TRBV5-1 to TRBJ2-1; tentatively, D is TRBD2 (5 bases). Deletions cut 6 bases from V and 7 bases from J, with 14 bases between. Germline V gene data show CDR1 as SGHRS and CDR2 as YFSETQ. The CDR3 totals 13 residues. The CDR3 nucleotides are TGCGCCAGCACGCCGGGGATTGGGAATGAGCAGTTCTTC. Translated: CASTPGIGNEQFF.

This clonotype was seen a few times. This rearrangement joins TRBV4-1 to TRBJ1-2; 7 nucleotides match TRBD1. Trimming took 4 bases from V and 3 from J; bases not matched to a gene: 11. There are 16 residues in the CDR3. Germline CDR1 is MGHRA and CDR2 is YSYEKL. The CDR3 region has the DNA TGCGCCAGCAGCCGAAATCCGGGACAGAATTACTATGGCTACACCTTC. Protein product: CASSRNPGQNYYGYTF.

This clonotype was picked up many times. In DNA, the CDR3 is TGCGCCAGCAGCTGGCTGGGGGGGGGCCAAGAGACCCAGTACTTC. Amino acids: CASSWLGGGQETQYF. This chain connects TRBV5-1 to TRBJ2-5; 7 bases line up with TRBD2. J lost 1 base, V lost 3 bases, and 6 bases had no gene match. The CDR3 runs 15 residues. Germline CDR1 and CDR2: SGHRS and YFSETQ.

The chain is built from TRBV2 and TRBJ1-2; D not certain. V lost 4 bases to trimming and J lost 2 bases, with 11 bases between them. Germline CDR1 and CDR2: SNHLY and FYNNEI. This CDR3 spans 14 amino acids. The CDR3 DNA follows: TGTGCCAGCAGTGCTGAGGGTGCAAACTATGGCTACACCTTC. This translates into CASSAEGANYGYTF.

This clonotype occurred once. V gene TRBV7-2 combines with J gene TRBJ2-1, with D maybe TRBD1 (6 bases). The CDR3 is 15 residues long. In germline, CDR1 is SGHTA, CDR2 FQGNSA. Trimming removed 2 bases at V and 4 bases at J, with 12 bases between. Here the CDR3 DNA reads TGTGCCAGCAGCTTACAGGGGCAGAGTTACAATGAGCAGTTCTTC. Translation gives CASSLQGQSYNEQFF.

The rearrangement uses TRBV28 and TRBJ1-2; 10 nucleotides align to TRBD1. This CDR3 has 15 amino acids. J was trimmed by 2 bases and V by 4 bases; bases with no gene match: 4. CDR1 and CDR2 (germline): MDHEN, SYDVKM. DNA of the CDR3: TGTGCCAGCAGTTCCTGGACAGGGGGGAACTATGGCTACACCTTC. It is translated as CASSSWTGGNYGYTF.

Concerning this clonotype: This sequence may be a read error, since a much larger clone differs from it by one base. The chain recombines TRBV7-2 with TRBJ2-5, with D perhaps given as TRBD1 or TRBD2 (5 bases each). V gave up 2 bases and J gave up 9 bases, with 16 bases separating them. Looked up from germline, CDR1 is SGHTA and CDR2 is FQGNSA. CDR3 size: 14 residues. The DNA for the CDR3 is TGTGCCAGCAGCTTATCGGACTCTTTGGGGGCCCAGTACTTC. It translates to CASSLSDSLGAQYF.

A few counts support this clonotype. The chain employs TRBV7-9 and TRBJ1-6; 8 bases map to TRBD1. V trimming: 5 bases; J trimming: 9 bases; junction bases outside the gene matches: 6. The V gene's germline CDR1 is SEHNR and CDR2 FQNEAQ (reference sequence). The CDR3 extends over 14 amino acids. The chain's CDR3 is CASSHGQGGSPLHF. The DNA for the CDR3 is TGTGCCAGCAGCCACGGACAGGGAGGTTCACCCCTCCACTTT.

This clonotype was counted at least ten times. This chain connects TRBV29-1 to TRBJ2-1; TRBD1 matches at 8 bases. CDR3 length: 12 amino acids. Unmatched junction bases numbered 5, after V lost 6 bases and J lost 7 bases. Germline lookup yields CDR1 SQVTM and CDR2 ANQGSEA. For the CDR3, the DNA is TGCAGCGTGAGGACAGGGAAGAATGAGCAGTTCTTC. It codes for CSVRTGKNEQFF.

The CDR3 sequence is CASIGQGGYTEAFF. The CDR3 bases are TGTGCCAGCATTGGACAGGGGGGGTACACTGAAGCTTTCTTT. The chain uses TRBV28 and TRBJ1-1; 10 positions agree with TRBD1. The ends lost 7 bases at V and 3 bases at J; junction bases unmatched: 5. The CDR3 is made up of 14 amino acids. Per the germline V gene, CDR1 is MDHEN and CDR2 is SYDVKM.

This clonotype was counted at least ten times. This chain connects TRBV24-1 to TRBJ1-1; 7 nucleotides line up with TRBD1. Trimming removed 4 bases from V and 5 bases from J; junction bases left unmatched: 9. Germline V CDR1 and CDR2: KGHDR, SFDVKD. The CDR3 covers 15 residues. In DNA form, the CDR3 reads TGTGCCACCAGTGACGGGACAGCGGGGCCGACTGAAGCTTTCTTT. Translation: CATSDGTAGPTEAFF.

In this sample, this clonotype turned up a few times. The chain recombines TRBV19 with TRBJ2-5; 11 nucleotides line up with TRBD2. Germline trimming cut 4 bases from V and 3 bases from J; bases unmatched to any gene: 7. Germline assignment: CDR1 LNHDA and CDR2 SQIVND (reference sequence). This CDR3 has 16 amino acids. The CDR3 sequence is CASSRGLAENEETQYF. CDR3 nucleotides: TGTGCCAGTAGTAGGGGACTAGCGGAGAACGAAGAGACCCAGTACTTC.

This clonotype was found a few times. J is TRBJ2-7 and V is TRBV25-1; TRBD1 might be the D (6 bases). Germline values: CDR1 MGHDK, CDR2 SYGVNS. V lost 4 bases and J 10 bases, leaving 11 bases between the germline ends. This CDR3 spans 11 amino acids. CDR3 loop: CASSGQVTQYF. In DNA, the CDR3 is TGTGCCAGCAGTGGACAGGTTACACAGTACTTC.

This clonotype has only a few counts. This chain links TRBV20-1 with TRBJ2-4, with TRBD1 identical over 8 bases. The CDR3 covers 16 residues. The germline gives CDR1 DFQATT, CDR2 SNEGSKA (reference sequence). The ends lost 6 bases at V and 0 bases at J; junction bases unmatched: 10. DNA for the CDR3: TGCAGTGCAACTACGGGACAGGTGCTAGCCAAAAACATTCAGTACTTC. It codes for CSATTGQVLAKNIQYF.

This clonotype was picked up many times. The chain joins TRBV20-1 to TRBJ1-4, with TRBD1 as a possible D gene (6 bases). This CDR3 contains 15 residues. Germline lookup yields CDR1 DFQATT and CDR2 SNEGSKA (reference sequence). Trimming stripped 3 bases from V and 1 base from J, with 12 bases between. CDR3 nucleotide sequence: TGCAGTGCTAGCGGGCAGGGGATAACTAATGAAAAACTGTTTTTT. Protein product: CSASGQGITNEKLFF.

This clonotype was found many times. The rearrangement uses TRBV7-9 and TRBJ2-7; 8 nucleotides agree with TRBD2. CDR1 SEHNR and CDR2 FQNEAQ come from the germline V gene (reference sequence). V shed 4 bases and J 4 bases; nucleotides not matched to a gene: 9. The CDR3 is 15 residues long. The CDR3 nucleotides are TGTGCCAGCAGCTCGGGAGGGAGTCTCGTTTACGAGCAGTACTTC. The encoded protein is CASSSGGSLVYEQYF. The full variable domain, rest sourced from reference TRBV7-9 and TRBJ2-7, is DTGVSQNPRHKITKRGQNVTFRCDPISEHNRLYWYRQTLGQGPEFLTYFQNEAQLEKSRLLSDRFSAERPKGSFSTLEIQRTEQGDSAMYLCASSSGGSLVYEQYFGPGTRLTVT.

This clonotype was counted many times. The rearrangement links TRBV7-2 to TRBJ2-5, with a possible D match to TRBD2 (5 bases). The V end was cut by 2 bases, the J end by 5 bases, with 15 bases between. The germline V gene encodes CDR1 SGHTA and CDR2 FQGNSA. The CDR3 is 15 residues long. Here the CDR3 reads CASSLQGSRGETQYF. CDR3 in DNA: TGTGCCAGCAGCTTACAAGGGTCCCGAGGGGAGACCCAGTACTTC.

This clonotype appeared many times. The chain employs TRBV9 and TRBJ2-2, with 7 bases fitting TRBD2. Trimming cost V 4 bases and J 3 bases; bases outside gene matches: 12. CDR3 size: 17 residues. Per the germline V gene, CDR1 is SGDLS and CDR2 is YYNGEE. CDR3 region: CASSPLPRDYHTGELFF. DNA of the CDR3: TGTGCCAGCAGCCCACTCCCCCGGGACTATCACACCGGGGAGCTGTTTTTT.

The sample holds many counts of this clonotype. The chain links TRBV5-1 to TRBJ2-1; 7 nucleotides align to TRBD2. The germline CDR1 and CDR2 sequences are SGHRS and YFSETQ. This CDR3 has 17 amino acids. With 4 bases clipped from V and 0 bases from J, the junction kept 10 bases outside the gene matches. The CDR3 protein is CASSKASGPSSYNEQFF. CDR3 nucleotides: TGCGCCAGCAGCAAAGCTAGCGGCCCCAGCTCCTACAATGAGCAGTTCTTC.